This T cell receptor (beta chain) comes out of a study of blood T cells in healthy people across ages. A second 7 to 11 cycle PCR used barcoded and J-beta primers. All samples gave at least 2.5 million CDR3-containing paired-end reads. TCRdb redid the calling of the 5' RACE reads with MiXCR, one entry per CDR3 protein. This table holds around 1.1 million distinct CDR3 sequences, more than 30% found once. On this clonotype: The target antigen is unknown.

General study findings and limits: Roughly linearly, TCR beta diversity per million T cells fell as age increased. Shifts in expanded clonotypes may have been confounded by donor CMV status, which was unknown.

Sequenced: blood. This TCR was sampled from a man between 18 and 29 years old in good health.

For the CDR3, the DNA is TGCGCCAGCAACACACGGCCAGGGGGCATGGATGGCTACACCTTC. It encodes CASNTRPGGMDGYTF. The V gene is TRBV5-1, the J gene TRBJ1-2; 8 nucleotides match TRBD1. J was trimmed by 6 bases and V by 6 bases; bases with no gene match: 13. Germline-derived CDR1 and CDR2 are SGHRS and YFSETQ. This CDR3 has 15 amino acids.